This TCR beta chain was documented in a study of blood T cell repertoires in COVID-19 (dated by TCRdb to 2020 to 2022). With regard to the full study: Collaborator samples came from the United States, Italy and Spain and covered acute and convalescent phases of COVID-19. The repertoires were released in a freely available public database meant as a resource for research on the immune response to SARS-CoV-2. Samples came from the ongoing ImmuneRACE study (first 160 participants) plus 1,254 subjects from 6 global collaborators. The prospective study material was composed of cDNA or gDNA derived from T cells, B-cell-depleted T cells, or PBMCs. Where available, HLA class I and class II types were taken from metadata supplied by the sample provider and were not determined by assay-based typing. The dataset comprised deeply sampled blood TCRbeta repertoires from subjects exposed to, actively infected with, or recovered from COVID-19. A de-identified subject ID, COVID-19 status, age in years and sex were almost always included in the sample metadata.

Collaborating institutions collected whole blood in K2EDTA tubes following their own protocols. For TCRbeta analysis, collaborators shipped samples in one of three forms: frozen whole blood, isolated PBMCs, or DNA extracted from either of those sample types. Results the study describes overall, beyond this receptor: How much clinical and demographic metadata was included differed by source and by participant, and the metadata was provided uncurated.

TCRbeta CDR3 regions were amplified from genomic DNA using the immunoSEQ Assay, a bias-controlled multiplex PCR. Per the original workflow: The number of nucleated cells in each sample was estimated from the amplification of reference gene primers within the assay. To quantify the absolute abundance of each unique TCRbeta CDR3 rearrangement, sequence reads were collapsed and filtered. For each sample, productive Simpson clonality was calculated as the square root of Simpson's diversity index over productive rearrangements. TCRdb carries this immuneACCESS record with in-frame sequences only. Its versions omit some clonotypes, under half of them owing to an unresolved V gene in the studies checked, with the rest unexplained. That table supplies the V and J calls and clone size; D and trimming were determined from the DNA. The sample has under 200,000 clones on record, 65% to 90% of them singletons. Together, the top ten hold 1.5% of the sample.

CDR1 is given as SGHTA and CDR2 as FQGNSA, both from the germline V gene. The CDR3 holds 16 amino acids from the cysteine to the phenylalanine. Only the CDR3 part of the read is kept: 48 bases, read in frame from the first base. V gives up 5 bases and J gives up 0 bases, and the segment between their germline ends measures 14 bases. On this clone itself: It lacks a known antigen. No much larger clone exists at a distance of one base, and base qualities are not known.

The rearranged segments are TRBV7-2 and TRBJ1-5; a confident D gene designation cannot be given. The sequenced material came from peripheral blood. This clonotype was sampled from a human donor in a cohort sampled during active COVID-19. In nucleotide form, the sequence is TGTGCCAGCAGCGCGTGGGCAGGTAATAGCAATCAGCCCCAGCATTTT. This gives the protein CASSAWAGNSNQPQHF.